Following are 22 T cell receptor beta chains from one sample sequenced in a study of T cell changes during pregnancy in multiple sclerosis. TCRdb's copy holds only in-frame clones and misses some; the assay was immunoSEQ multiplex PCR. This table has approximately 60,000 clones, about 91% appearing once. The starting material was CD4+ T cells from peripheral blood mononuclear cells, obtained in the second trimester of pregnancy. These receptors were taken from a female donor with multiple sclerosis, enrolled in a pregnancy study.

This clone showed up just once. V and J are TRBV4-2 and TRBJ2-6; D might be TRBD1 (5 bases). Germline V gene lookup returns CDR1 LGHNA and CDR2 YNFKEQ. The CDR3 totals 17 residues. With 0 bases removed from V and 1 base from J, the gap between germline ends came to 10 bases. The CDR3 DNA reads as TGTGCCAGCAGCCAAGATAGAAGGGGATCTGGGGCCAACGTCCTGACTTTC. Its protein is CASSQDRRGSGANVLTF.

The chain carries TRBV4-2 and TRBJ2-1; 10 nucleotides align to TRBD2. V trimming: 1 base; J trimming: 8 bases; junction bases outside the gene matches: 2. Germline V gives CDR1 LGHNA, CDR2 YNFKEQ. CDR3 length equals 14 residues. The CDR3 DNA sequence: TGTGCCAGCAGCCAAGCTAGCGGGGGCGATGAGCAGTTCTTC. It is translated as CASSQASGGDEQFF.

This clone appeared once. The chain employs TRBV5-1 and TRBJ2-2, with 10 bases that match TRBD1. Trimming took 4 bases from V and 0 from J; bases not matched to a gene: 3. The CDR3 spans 16 residues. The germline V gene encodes CDR1 SGHRS and CDR2 YFSETQ. The CDR3 DNA sequence: TGCGCCAGCAGCCCGGGACAGGGGACGAACACCGGGGAGCTGTTTTTT. Amino acid sequence: CASSPGQGTNTGELFF.

The chain links TRBV2 to TRBJ2-7, with D tentatively TRBD1 (5 bases). Trimming stripped 9 bases from V and 11 bases from J, with 20 bases between. In germline, CDR1 is SNHLY, CDR2 FYNNEI. The CDR3 has 12 amino acids. This CDR3 reads CASGMTEGTKYF. The DNA of the CDR3 is TGTGCCAGTGGGATGACAGAAGGAACCAAGTACTTC. The full variable domain, its missing parts supplied by reference TRBV2 and TRBJ2-7, is EPEVTQTPSHQVTQMGQEVILRCVPISNHLYFYWYRQILGQKVEFLVSFYNNEISEKSEIFDDQFSVERPDGSNFTLKIRSTKLEDSAMYFCASGMTEGTKYFGPGTRLTVT.

The chain combines TRBV19 with TRBJ2-1, with 13 bases matching TRBD2. Germline CDR1 and CDR2: LNHDA and SQIVND (reference sequence). The trim removed 5 bases at V and 9 bases at J, leaving 4 bases unmatched. The CDR3 has 14 residues. CDR3 sequence (DNA): TGTGCCAGTAGTTCCAGACTAGCGGGGGGTGAGCAGTTCTTC. Translating it yields CASSSRLAGGEQFF.

This chain connects TRBV7-3 to TRBJ1-6, with 7 bases identical to TRBD1. Germline-derived CDR1 and CDR2 are SGHTA and FQGTGA. This CDR3 comprises 15 residues. V shed 2 bases, J shed 7 bases, and the junction held 5 bases outside the gene matches. The CDR3 is CASSLLGRGNSPLHF. CDR3 bases: TGTGCCAGCAGCTTATTGGGCAGGGGGAATTCACCCCTCCACTTT.

The gene calls are TRBV7-9 and TRBJ1-2, with D tentatively TRBD1 (6 bases). V gave up 5 bases and J gave up 8 bases, with 27 bases separating them. This CDR3 is 17 amino acids long. The germline CDR1 and CDR2 sequences are SEHNR and FQNEAQ (reference sequence). The CDR3 is CASSIVGMQGKVDGYTF. CDR3 in DNA: TGTGCCAGCAGCATTGTGGGTATGCAGGGGAAAGTGGACGGCTACACCTTC.

This sequence joins TRBV10-3 and TRBJ2-5; 11 positions agree with TRBD1. The trim removed 6 bases at V and 2 bases at J, leaving 2 bases unmatched. CDR1 ENHRY and CDR2 SYGVKD come from the germline V gene. The CDR3 is 14 amino acids. CDR3 loop: CAISGDRGQETQYF. DNA of the CDR3: TGTGCCATCAGCGGGGACAGGGGGCAAGAGACCCAGTACTTC.

This clone was seen only once. This rearrangement joins TRBV11-3 to TRBJ2-1, with 11 nucleotides matching TRBD2. This CDR3 is 16 amino acids long. The germline gives CDR1 SGHNT, CDR2 YENEEA. J lost 7 bases, V lost 5 bases, and 10 bases had no gene match. The CDR3, as DNA: TGTGCCAGCAGCCCCTTGGCTAGCGGGAGGAGAAATGAGCAGTTCTTC. Protein product: CASSPLASGRRNEQFF.

The chain couples TRBV4-2 to TRBJ2-1, with D uncertain. Germline V CDR1 and CDR2: LGHNA, YNFKEQ. The CDR3 has 14 residues. Trimming removed 1 base at V and 7 bases at J, with 11 bases between. In DNA, the CDR3 is TGTGCCAGCAGCCAAGCGGTCTACCAAAATGAGCAGTTCTTC. It is translated as CASSQAVYQNEQFF.

This sequence joins TRBV7-3 and TRBJ2-2; D call uncertain. This CDR3 is built from 13 residues. Germline CDR1 reads SGHTA; CDR2 reads FQGTGA. Trimming left V 5 bases short and J 3 bases short, with 7 bases between. The CDR3 DNA reads as TGTGCCAGCAGCCACAGAGACACCGGGGAGCTGTTTTTT. Amino acids: CASSHRDTGELFF.

The CDR3, as DNA: TGTGCCAGCAGCGAACTAGCGGGAGGATACAATGAGCAGTTCTTC. This gives the protein CASSELAGGYNEQFF. The genes are TRBV9 and TRBJ2-1; TRBD2 matches at 12 bases. V lost 3 bases and J lost 4; bases outside the gene matches: 2. There are 15 residues in the CDR3. In germline, CDR1 is SGDLS, CDR2 YYNGEE.

The chain carries TRBV2 and TRBJ1-2; 8 bases agree with TRBD1. The CDR3 is 14 amino acids. V shed 6 bases and J 6 bases; nucleotides not matched to a gene: 9. From germline, CDR1 is SNHLY and CDR2 FYNNEI. CDR3 nucleotide sequence: TGTGCCAGCAGGAGGACAGGGATGTTCGATGGCTACACCTTC. This sequence encodes CASRRTGMFDGYTF.

The chain couples TRBV19 to TRBJ2-1; D gene uncertain. Trimming took off 1 base at V and 6 bases at J, with 4 bases between the two ends. Looked up from germline, CDR1 is LNHDA and CDR2 is SQIVND (reference sequence). This CDR3 comprises 12 residues. The CDR3 sequence is CASSIAGNEQFF. Written as DNA, the CDR3 is TGTGCCAGTAGTATAGCCGGCAATGAGCAGTTCTTC.

J is TRBJ2-7 and V is TRBV5-4, with unresolved D. This CDR3 region has 14 residues. Trimming stripped 4 bases from V and 2 bases from J, with 13 bases between. The germline V gene encodes CDR1 SGHNT and CDR2 YYREEE (reference sequence). The CDR3 sequence is CASSRTVATYEQYF. In DNA, the CDR3 is TGTGCCAGCAGCCGTACGGTCGCGACCTACGAGCAGTACTTC.

The V gene is TRBV2, the J gene TRBJ1-5; 9 nucleotides match TRBD1. The CDR3 loop spans 17 amino acids. Trimming cost V 5 bases and J 1 base; bases outside gene matches: 9. The germline CDR1 and CDR2 sequences are SNHLY and FYNNEI. For the CDR3, the DNA is TGTGCCAGCAGTCCGATTCCCGGGACAGGGAGCAATCAGCCCCAGCATTTT. Translation: CASSPIPGTGSNQPQHF.

The chain recombines TRBV6-5 with TRBJ1-2; a weak D match, TRBD1 (5 bases). CDR1 MNHEY and CDR2 SVGAGI come from the germline V gene. The CDR3 totals 12 residues. Trimming removed 5 bases from V and 3 bases from J, with 7 bases in between. The CDR3 sequence: CASSKTDYGYTF. Here the CDR3 DNA reads TGTGCCAGCAGTAAGACAGACTATGGCTACACCTTC.

The chain combines TRBV7-9 with TRBJ2-1; 9 bases are shared with TRBD2. Germline CDR1 is SEHNR and CDR2 is FQNEAQ (reference sequence). With 1 base clipped from V and 4 bases from J, the junction kept 5 bases outside the gene matches. The CDR3 is made up of 16 amino acids. The CDR3 DNA follows: TGTGCCAGCAGCTTAGGGCTAGCGGGGATATACAATGAGCAGTTCTTC. This translates into CASSLGLAGIYNEQFF.

This clone was seen only a few times. The V gene is TRBV9, the J gene TRBJ1-5; 9 bases line up with TRBD1. CDR3 length equals 16 residues. J gave up 0 bases and V 4 bases, and 5 bases lay outside the gene matches. The germline V gene encodes CDR1 SGDLS and CDR2 YYNGEE. CDR3 nucleotides: TGTGCCAGCAGCCGGACAGGGGACGATAGCAATCAGCCCCAGCATTTT. Its protein product is CASSRTGDDSNQPQHF.

The J gene is TRBJ1-5, the V gene TRBV23-1; D is unresolved. TRBV23-1 is designated an ORF whose function remains uncertain. The CDR3 has 15 amino acids. V lost 3 bases, J lost 2 bases, and 11 bases lay in between. The CDR3 DNA follows: TGCGCCAGCAGTCATCGGAGGGTAGGCAATCAGCCCCAGCATTTT. It encodes CASSHRRVGNQPQHF.

This chain joins TRBV7-2 and TRBJ2-3; TRBD2 matches 12 bases. Germline V gives CDR1 SGHTA, CDR2 FQGNSA. This CDR3 region has 16 residues. V dropped 5 bases and J dropped 4; count of bases not matched to a gene: 7. The CDR3 spells CASSPPLAGGADTQYF. The CDR3 DNA sequence: TGTGCCAGCAGCCCTCCACTAGCGGGGGGAGCAGATACGCAGTATTTT.

V and J are TRBV5-5 and TRBJ1-5; 9 bases are shared with TRBD1. CDR3 length: 15 amino acids. CDR1 and CDR2 (germline): SGHKS, YYEKEE (reference sequence). V lost 4 bases to trimming and J lost 6 bases; unmatched junction nucleotides: 8. In DNA, the CDR3 is TGTGCCAGCAGCAGGACAGGGGATCGGAGTCAGCCCCAGCATTTT. Amino acids: CASSRTGDRSQPQHF.